This T cell receptor (beta chain) was captured by sequencing in a study of long-term antiretroviral therapy in people with HIV (dated by TCRdb to the early 2020s). With regard to the full study: The earliest samples were collected roughly a decade before the 2015 WHO recommendation for immediate ART, at a time when ART was usually postponed until CD4 counts fell. Of the approximately 30 participants with HIV, approximately twelve were female. No cross-contamination during QIAcube processing was seen in test extractions of a monoclonal T-cell line run alongside about 33 polyclonal samples. A total of roughly 180 cryopreserved PBMC samples were contributed to the cohort by 30 adults with confirmed HIV infection, with samples collected serially over a mean of approximately six years (range 1-12). This retrospective serial study examined whether starting ART and sustained HIV suppression were associated with changes in the composition and diversity of the TRB repertoire in peripheral blood.

The immunoSEQ hsTCRB v3.0 assay was used at survey level resolution for TRB variable region sequencing. A depth of roughly 40,000-55,000 T-cell genomes per sample was targeted for TRB sequencing. Pooled TRB libraries were sequenced on an Illumina MiSeq with a v3 150-cycle kit. In the original analysis: Repertoire analysis was performed in R inside a reproducible Nextflow workflow that covered QC, data transformation and analysis. LymphoSeq2, an R package for exploring AIRR-Seq data, was used to implement custom analyses. A few samples that yielded fewer than 5000 total TRB sequences were excluded, so that under 200 HIV repertoires were analyzed. Among the 200 or so HIV repertoires that were kept, almost 60 were collected before ART initiation and roughly 130 were collected after ART initiation. Repertoires were downsampled to 5000 TRB nucleotide sequences, with summary statistics averaged over 100 downsampling iterations. Only TRB sequences with CDR3 regions of at least seven amino acids were retained for analysis. A Shannon entropy-derived clonality score and the Gini coefficient were used to measure diversity. In the repertoire networks, any two of the top 5000 CDR3 amino acid sequences were connected whenever the two sequences differed by an edit distance of one. For TRB CDR3 amino acid sequences, GLIPH2 was used to predict antigen specificity groups and MHC restriction. Known CMV, EBV, HIV or tissue antigen associations were flagged by matching CDR3 amino acid sequences against VDJdb and McPAS-TCR. Pre-ART, post-ART and control groups were compared with Wilcoxon signed-rank tests and Holm-Bonferroni correction. The table was pulled from immuneACCESS by TCRdb, which kept in-frame rearrangements only. Such tables lose some clones; where checked, under half of the loss comes from unresolved V genes, and the rest has no known cause. The V and J calls and the clone size are those of that table, but D and trimming were determined from the DNA. Counted in this sample were some 10,000 clones; around 88% of them appeared once. In total, the top ten clones hold 15% to 25% of the sample.

What the authors observed across the whole study: Unsorted PBMC were profiled instead of sorted CD4+ and CD8+ T cells because pre-ART samples had limited cell numbers. Owing to limited PBMC availability, only the TCR beta chain was sequenced, without alpha chain pairing. Expanded TRB clones identified before ART initiation dominated the repertoire across all time points, though the dominance fluctuated and decreased in many PLHIV after ART. Starting ART was linked to a significant rise in TRB diversity, yet even with long-term ART the diversity remained significantly lower than in transplant donor controls. Inferences about post-ART repertoire changes are limited because no data were available on ART adherence, viral resistance or therapy changes. The samples were dated from the mid-2000s to the late 2010s, and the ART regimens that were used may be less effective than current ART regimens. HIV repertoires had narrower CDR3 length ranges than controls, and the network structure suggested an antigen-experienced repertoire that shifted only slightly toward naive after ART.

V loses 2 bases, J loses 6 bases, and the germline ends lie 11 bases apart. CDR1 is given as WNHNN and CDR2 as SYGVQD, both from the germline V gene (reference sequence). The CDR3 goes from the cysteine to the phenylalanine over 13 residues. Of all the DNA, just the CDR3 is kept, 39 bases in frame from base 1. In the case of this clone: What this receptor recognizes is not known. No base-level quality is on record; no much larger clone is a single base apart.

Inclusion was restricted to participants for whom at least one PBMC sample before ART initiation and at least two post-ART samples were available. Every participant with HIV received treatment in the United States of America. Before DNA extraction, cryopreserved samples of roughly 0.95-10 million PBMC were thawed and washed. At the time of the earliest PBMC sample for each participant with HIV, ages ranged from roughly 23 to 60 years. PBMC samples from each participant spanned 1-4 timepoints before ART initiation and 2-8 timepoints after ART initiation, with a median of 7 samples. For every participant, serial HIV viral load, CD4+ T-cell count, ART history and demographic data were obtained. A Qiagen kit on a QIAcube was used to extract genomic DNA from unsorted PBMC, with samples processed in batches of 12.

Recombination linked TRBV10-1 to TRBJ2-7; a weak D assignment points to TRBD1 (5 bases agree). This TCR was sampled from a middle-aged woman with HIV. This specimen was unsorted PBMCs, taken 0.2 years before starting antiretroviral therapy. At the DNA level, the sequence is TGCGCCAGCAGTGAGACACAGGCTCGCGAGCAGTACTTC. Its protein product is CASSETQAREQYF.